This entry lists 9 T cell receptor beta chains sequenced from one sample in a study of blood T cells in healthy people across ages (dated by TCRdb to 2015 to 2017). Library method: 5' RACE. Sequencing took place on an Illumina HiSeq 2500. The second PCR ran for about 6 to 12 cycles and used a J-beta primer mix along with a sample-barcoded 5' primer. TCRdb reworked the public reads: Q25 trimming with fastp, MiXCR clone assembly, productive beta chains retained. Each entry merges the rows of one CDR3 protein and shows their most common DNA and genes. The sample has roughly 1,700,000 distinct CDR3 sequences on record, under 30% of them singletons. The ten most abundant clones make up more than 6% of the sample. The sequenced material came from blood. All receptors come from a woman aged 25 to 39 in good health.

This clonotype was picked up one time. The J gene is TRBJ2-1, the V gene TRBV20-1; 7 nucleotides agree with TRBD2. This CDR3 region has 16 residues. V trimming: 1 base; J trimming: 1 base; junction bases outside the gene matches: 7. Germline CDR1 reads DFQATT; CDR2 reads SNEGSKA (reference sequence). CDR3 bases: TGCAGTGCTAGAGGCGGGAGCGAGATGTCCTACAATGAGCAGTTCTTC. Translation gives CSARGGSEMSYNEQFF.

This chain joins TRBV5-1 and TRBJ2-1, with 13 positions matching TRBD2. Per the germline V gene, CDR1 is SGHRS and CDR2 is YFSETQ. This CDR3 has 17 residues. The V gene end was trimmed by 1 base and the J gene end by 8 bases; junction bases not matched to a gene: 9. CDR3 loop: CASSLYPGTSGTYEQFF. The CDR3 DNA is TGCGCCAGCAGCTTGTACCCCGGGACTAGCGGGACCTATGAGCAGTTCTTC. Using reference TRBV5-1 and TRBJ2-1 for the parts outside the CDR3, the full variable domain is KAGVTQTPRYLIKTRGQQVTLSCSPISGHRSVSWYQQTPGQGLQFLFEYFSETQRNKGNFPGRFSGRQFSNSRSEMNVSTLELGDSALYLCASSLYPGTSGTYEQFFGPGTRLTVL.

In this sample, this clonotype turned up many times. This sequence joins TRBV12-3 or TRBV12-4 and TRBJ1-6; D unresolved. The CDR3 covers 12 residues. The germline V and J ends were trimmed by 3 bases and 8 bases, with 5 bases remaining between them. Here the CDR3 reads CASSFGDSPLHF. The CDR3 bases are TGTGCCAGCAGTTTCGGGGATTCACCCCTCCACTTT.

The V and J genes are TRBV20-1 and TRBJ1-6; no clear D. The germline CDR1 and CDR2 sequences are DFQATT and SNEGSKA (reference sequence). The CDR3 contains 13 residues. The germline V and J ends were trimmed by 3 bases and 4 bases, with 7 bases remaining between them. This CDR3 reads CSARAQYNSPLHF. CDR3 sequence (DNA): TGCAGTGCTAGGGCCCAGTATAATTCACCCCTCCACTTT.

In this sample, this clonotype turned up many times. The CDR3 sequence is CSARVRSEQYF. For the CDR3, the DNA is TGCAGTGCTAGAGTCCGTAGCGAGCAGTACTTC. The chain combines TRBV20-1 with TRBJ2-7; no clear D. Germline V CDR1 and CDR2: DFQATT, SNEGSKA (reference sequence). The CDR3 extends over 11 amino acids. The V gene lost 1 base and the J gene lost 6 bases, with 7 bases spanning the gap.

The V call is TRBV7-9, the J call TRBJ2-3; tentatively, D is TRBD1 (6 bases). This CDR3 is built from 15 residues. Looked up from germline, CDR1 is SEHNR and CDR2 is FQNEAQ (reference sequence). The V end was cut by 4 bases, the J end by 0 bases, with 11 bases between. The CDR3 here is CASSSDRTSTDTQYF. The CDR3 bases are TGTGCCAGCAGCTCCGACAGGACTAGCACAGATACGCAGTATTTT.

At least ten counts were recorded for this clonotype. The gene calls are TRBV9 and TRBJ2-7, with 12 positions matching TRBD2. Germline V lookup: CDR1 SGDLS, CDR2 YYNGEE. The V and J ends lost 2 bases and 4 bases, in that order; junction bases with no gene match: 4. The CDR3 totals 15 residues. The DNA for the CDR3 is TGTGCCAGCAGCGTGACTAGCGGGAGCGGGTACGAGCAGTACTTC. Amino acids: CASSVTSGSGYEQYF. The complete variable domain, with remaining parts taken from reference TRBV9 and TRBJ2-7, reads DSGVTQTPKHLITATGQRVTLRCSPRSGDLSVYWYQQSLDQGLQFLIQYYNGEERAKGNILERFSAQQFPDLHSELNLSSLELGDSALYFCASSVTSGSGYEQYFGPGTRLTVT.

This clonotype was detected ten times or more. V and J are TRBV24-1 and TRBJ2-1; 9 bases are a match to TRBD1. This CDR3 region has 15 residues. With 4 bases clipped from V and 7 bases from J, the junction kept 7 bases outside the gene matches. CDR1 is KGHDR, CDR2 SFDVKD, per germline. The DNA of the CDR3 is TGTGCCACCAGTGACGACAGGGGGATCTGGAATGAGCAGTTCTTC. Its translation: CATSDDRGIWNEQFF.

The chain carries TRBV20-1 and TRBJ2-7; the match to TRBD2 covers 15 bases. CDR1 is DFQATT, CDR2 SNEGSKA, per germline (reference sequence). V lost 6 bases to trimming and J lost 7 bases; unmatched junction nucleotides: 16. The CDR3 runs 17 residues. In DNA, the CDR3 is TGCAGTGCCGCTGGACTAGCGGGGGGGCCAGGGGTTAATGAGCAGTACTTC. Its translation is CSAAGLAGGPGVNEQYF.